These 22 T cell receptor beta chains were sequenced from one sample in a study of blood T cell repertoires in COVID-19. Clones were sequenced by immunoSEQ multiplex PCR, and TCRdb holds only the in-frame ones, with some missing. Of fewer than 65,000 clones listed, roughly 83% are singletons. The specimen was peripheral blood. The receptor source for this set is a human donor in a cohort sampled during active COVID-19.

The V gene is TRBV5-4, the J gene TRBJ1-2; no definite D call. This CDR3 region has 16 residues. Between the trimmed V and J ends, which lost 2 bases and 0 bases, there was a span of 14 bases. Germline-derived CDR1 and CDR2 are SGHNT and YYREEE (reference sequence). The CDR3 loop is CASSLLDRGANYGYTF. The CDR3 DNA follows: TGTGCCAGCAGCTTACTAGATCGGGGAGCTAACTATGGCTACACCTTC.

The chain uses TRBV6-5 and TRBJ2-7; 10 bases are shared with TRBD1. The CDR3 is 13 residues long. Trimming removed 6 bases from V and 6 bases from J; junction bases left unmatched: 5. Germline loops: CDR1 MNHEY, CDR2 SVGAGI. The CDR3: CASSPRDRGEQYF. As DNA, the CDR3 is TGTGCCAGCAGCCCCCGGGACAGGGGCGAGCAGTACTTC.

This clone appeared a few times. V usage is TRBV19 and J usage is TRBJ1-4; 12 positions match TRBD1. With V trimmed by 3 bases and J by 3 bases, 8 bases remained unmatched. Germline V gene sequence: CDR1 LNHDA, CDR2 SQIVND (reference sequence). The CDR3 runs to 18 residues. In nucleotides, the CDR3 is TGTGCCAGTAGTATTAACCGGGACAGGGGGCGAGCTAATGAAAAACTGTTTTTT. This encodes CASSINRDRGRANEKLFF.

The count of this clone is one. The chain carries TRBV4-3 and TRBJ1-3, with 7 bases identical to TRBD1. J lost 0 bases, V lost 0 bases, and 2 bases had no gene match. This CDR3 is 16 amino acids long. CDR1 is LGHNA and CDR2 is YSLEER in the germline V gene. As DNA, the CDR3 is TGCGCCAGCAGCCAAGATCAGGGGGTCTCTGGAAACACCATATATTTT. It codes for CASSQDQGVSGNTIYF.

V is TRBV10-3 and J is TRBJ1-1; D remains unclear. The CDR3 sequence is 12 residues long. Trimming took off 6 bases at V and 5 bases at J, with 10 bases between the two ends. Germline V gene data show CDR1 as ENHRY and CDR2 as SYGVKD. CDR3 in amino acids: CAISSGETEAFF. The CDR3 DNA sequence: TGTGCCATCAGCTCCGGGGAGACTGAAGCTTTCTTT.

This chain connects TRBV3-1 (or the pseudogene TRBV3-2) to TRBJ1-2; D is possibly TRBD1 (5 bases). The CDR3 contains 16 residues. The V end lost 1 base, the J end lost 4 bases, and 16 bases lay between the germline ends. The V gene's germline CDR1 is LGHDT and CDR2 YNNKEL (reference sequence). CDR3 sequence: CASSQGSRGWGYGYTF. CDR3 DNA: TGTGCCAGCAGCCAAGGCAGTAGGGGCTGGGGCTATGGCTACACCTTC.

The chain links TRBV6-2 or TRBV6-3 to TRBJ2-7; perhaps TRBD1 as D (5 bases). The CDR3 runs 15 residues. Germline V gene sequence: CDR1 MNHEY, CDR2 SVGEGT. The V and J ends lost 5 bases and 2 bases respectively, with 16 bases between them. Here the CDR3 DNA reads TGTGCCAGCAGTACCCGGGTCTCAGGGACCTACGAGCAGTACTTC. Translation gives CASSTRVSGTYEQYF.

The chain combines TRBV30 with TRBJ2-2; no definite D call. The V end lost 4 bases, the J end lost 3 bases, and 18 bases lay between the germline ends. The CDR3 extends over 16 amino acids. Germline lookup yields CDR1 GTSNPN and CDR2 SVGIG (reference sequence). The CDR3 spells CAWNTLAGTHTGELFF. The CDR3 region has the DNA TGTGCCTGGAACACCCTGGCAGGTACTCACACCGGGGAGCTGTTTTTT.

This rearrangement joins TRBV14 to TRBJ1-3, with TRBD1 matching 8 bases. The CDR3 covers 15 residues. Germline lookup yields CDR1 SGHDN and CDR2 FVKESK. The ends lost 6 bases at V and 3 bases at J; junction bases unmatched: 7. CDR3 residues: CASSGQGARGNTIYF. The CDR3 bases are TGTGCCAGCAGTGGTCAGGGGGCTCGTGGAAACACCATATATTTT.

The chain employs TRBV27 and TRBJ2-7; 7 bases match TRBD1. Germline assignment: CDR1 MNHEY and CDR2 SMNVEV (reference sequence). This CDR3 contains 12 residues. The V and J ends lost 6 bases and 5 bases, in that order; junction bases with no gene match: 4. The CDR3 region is CASRTGYHEQYF. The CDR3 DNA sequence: TGTGCCAGCAGGACAGGGTACCACGAGCAGTACTTC.

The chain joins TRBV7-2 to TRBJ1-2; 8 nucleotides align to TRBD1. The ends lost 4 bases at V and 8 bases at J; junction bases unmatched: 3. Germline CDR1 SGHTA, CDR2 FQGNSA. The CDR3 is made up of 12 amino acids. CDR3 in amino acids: CASSYDRGGYTF. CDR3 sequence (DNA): TGTGCCAGCAGCTACGACAGGGGAGGCTACACCTTC.

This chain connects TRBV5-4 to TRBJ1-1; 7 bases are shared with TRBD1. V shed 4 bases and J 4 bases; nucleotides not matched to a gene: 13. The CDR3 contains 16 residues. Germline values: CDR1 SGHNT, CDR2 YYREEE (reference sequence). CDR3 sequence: CASSPFPTGSFTEAFF. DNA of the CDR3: TGTGCCAGCAGCCCCTTCCCGACAGGGAGTTTCACTGAAGCTTTCTTT.

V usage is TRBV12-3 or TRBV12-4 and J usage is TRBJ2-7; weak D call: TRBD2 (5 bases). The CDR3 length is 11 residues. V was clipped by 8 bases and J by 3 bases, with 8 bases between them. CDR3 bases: TGTGCCAGCGAGGACTGCTACGAGCAGTACTTC. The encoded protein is CASEDCYEQYF.

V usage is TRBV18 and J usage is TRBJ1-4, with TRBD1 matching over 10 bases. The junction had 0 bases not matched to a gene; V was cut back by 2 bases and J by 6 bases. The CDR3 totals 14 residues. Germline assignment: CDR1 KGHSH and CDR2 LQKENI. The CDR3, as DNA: TGTGCCAGCTCACCAGGGACAGGGGATGAAAAACTGTTTTTT. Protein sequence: CASSPGTGDEKLFF.

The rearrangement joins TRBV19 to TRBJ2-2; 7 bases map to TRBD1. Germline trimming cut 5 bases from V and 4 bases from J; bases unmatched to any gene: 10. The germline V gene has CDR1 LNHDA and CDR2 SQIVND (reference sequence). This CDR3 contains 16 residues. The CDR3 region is CASSPRQGPFTGELFF. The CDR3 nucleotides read TGTGCCAGTAGTCCTCGACAGGGACCCTTCACCGGGGAGCTGTTTTTT. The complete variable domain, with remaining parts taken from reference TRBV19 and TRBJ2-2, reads DGGITQSPKYLFRKEGQNVTLSCEQNLNHDAMYWYRQDPGQGLRLIYYSQIVNDFQKGDIAEGYSVSREKKESFPLTVTSAQKNPTAFYLCASSPRQGPFTGELFFGEGSRLTVL.

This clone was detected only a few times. CDR3 region: CAWSVGGDNSPLHF. CDR3 DNA sequence: TGTGCCTGGAGTGTAGGGGGGGATAATTCACCCCTCCACTTT. The chain joins TRBV30 to TRBJ1-6; tentatively, D is TRBD1 (6 bases). The CDR3 is 14 residues long. The germline CDR1 and CDR2 sequences are GTSNPN and SVGIG (reference sequence). Trimming took 0 bases from V and 5 from J, leaving 8 bases between them.

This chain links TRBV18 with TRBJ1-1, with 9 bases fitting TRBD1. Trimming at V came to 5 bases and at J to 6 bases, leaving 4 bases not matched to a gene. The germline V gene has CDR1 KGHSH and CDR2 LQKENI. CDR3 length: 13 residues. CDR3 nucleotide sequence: TGTGCCAGCTCATCTGGGACAGGGTCTGAAGCTTTCTTT. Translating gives CASSSGTGSEAFF.

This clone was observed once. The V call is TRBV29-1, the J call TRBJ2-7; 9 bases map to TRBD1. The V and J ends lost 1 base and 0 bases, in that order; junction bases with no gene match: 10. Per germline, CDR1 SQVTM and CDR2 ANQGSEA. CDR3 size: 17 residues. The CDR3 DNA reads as TGCAGCGTTGAAGTCAAAAGGACAGGGGTCCGCTCCTACGAGCAGTACTTC. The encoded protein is CSVEVKRTGVRSYEQYF.

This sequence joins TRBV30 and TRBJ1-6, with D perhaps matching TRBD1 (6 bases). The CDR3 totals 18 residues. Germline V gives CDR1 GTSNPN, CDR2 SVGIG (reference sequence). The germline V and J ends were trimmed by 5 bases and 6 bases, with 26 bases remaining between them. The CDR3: CAWGQPGQYLGLNSPLHF. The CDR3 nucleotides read TGTGCCTGGGGCCAACCGGGACAATACCTAGGTCTTAATTCACCCCTCCACTTT.

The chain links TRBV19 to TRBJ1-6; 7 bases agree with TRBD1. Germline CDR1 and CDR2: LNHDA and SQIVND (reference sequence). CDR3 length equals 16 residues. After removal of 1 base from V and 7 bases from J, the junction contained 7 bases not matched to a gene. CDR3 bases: TGTGCCAGTAGTATAGTTGCGACAGGGACCAATTCACCCCTCCACTTT. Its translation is CASSIVATGTNSPLHF.

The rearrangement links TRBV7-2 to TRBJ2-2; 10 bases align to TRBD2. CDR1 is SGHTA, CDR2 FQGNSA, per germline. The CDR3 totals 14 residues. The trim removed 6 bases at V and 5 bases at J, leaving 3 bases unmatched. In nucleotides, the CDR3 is TGTGCCAGCAGGCTAGCGGGGGAAACCGGGGAGCTGTTTTTT. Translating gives CASRLAGETGELFF.

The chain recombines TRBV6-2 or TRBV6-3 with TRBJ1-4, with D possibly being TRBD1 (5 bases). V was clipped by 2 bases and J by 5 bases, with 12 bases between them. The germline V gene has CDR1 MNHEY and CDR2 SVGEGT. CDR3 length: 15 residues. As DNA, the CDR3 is TGTGCCAGCAGTTACGGGGGACTGATCAATGAAAAACTGTTTTTT. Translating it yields CASSYGGLINEKLFF.